These 23 T cell receptor beta chains originate from one sample sequenced in a study of OX40 agonist ivuxolimab in advanced cancers. Sequencing used immunoSEQ multiplex PCR; TCRdb keeps in-frame clones, though not all of them. This sample yields tens of thousands of clones, of which around 81% are seen a single time; over 0.95% belongs to the top ten. The sample was CD4+ or CD8+ T cells sorted from blood, taken in a trial of the OX40 agonist ivuxolimab. The receptors come from an adult with an advanced solid tumor such as melanoma, head and neck, liver or kidney cancer.

J is TRBJ2-7 and V is TRBV6-6; a weak D match, TRBD2 (7 bases). The CDR3 runs 14 residues. V shed 4 bases and J shed 0 bases, with 10 bases lying between them. Per germline, CDR1 MNHNY and CDR2 SVGAGI (reference sequence). CDR3 sequence reads: CASSFGGLSYEQYF. CDR3 DNA sequence: TGTGCCAGCAGTTTCGGGGGGCTCTCCTACGAGCAGTACTTC.

The chain combines TRBV19 with TRBJ2-4; 7 bases agree with TRBD2. CDR1 and CDR2 (germline): LNHDA, SQIVND (reference sequence). Unmatched junction bases numbered 19, after V lost 5 bases and J lost 0 bases. This CDR3 spans 20 amino acids. The CDR3 loop reads CASSPPSSGGRHLAKNIQYF. The CDR3 coding sequence is TGTGCCAGTAGTCCCCCGAGTTCGGGGGGTCGACATCTAGCCAAAAACATTCAGTACTTC.

On this clone: A much bigger clone sits one base away, suggesting this may be a read error. The V call is TRBV7-9, the J call TRBJ1-1; weak D call: TRBD1 (5 bases). The CDR3 loop spans 16 amino acids. The germline V gene has CDR1 SEHNR and CDR2 FQNEAQ (reference sequence). This chain's CDR3 is CASSLGAGTGSTKAFF. The CDR3 bases are TGTGCCAGCAGCTTAGGCGCCGGGACGGGGAGCACTAAAGCTTTCTTT.

The chain uses TRBV5-1 and TRBJ1-2; possibly TRBD1 for D (5 bases). The V end was cut by 5 bases, the J end by 8 bases, with 19 bases between. The germline V gene has CDR1 SGHRS and CDR2 YFSETQ. This CDR3 contains 14 residues. For the CDR3, the DNA is TGCGCCAGCAGGGAAGGGACGATCTTTACGGGCTACACCTTC. Protein: CASREGTIFTGYTF.

The rearrangement uses TRBV5-4 and TRBJ2-7; 13 bases line up with TRBD2. From germline, CDR1 is SGHNT and CDR2 YYREEE (reference sequence). With 0 bases clipped from V and 4 bases from J, the junction kept 4 bases outside the gene matches. This CDR3 region has 16 residues. In DNA, the CDR3 is TGTGCCAGCAGCTTGGGGACTAGCGGGGGAACGTACGAGCAGTACTTC. It is translated as CASSLGTSGGTYEQYF.

This clone was seen only a few times. This chain uses TRBV30 with TRBJ2-7, with D perhaps matching TRBD2 (5 bases). There are 15 residues in the CDR3. V was cut by 0 bases and J by 2 bases, with 14 bases left in between. Germline-derived CDR1 and CDR2 are GTSNPN and SVGIG (reference sequence). The CDR3 loop is CAWSVRVGRTYEQYF. The CDR3, as DNA: TGTGCCTGGAGTGTAAGGGTAGGGAGAACCTACGAGCAGTACTTC.

The rearrangement joins TRBV12-1 to TRBJ1-1; the tabulated D call, TRBD1, remains unverified against the DNA. TRBV12-1 represents a pseudogene. The CDR3 totals 14 residues. CDR3: CASSSTGYGAEAFF. The DNA for the CDR3 is TGTGCCAGCAGCTCGACAGGGTATGGGGCTGAAGCTTTCTTT.

This rearrangement joins TRBV2 to TRBJ1-5; D perhaps matches TRBD1 (5 bases). This CDR3 is built from 14 residues. The V gene lost 6 bases and the J gene lost 4 bases, with 13 bases spanning the gap. The germline V gene encodes CDR1 SNHLY and CDR2 FYNNEI. DNA for the CDR3: TGTGCCAGCAGCAGCGACAGCTTTAATCAGCCCCAGCATTTT. Its translation is CASSSDSFNQPQHF.

The chain carries TRBV27 and TRBJ1-5; TRBD1 might be the D (6 bases). Trimming removed 5 bases at V and 7 bases at J, with 12 bases between. In germline, CDR1 is MNHEY, CDR2 SMNVEV (reference sequence). This CDR3 is built from 13 residues. CDR3 coding DNA: TGTGCCAGCAGTATGGGGGGCAGCCAGCCCCAGCATTTT. Residues: CASSMGGSQPQHF.

V gene TRBV11-2 combines with J gene TRBJ2-2; 8 bases align to TRBD1. The length of the CDR3 is 15 residues. CDR1 and CDR2 (germline): SGHAT, FQNNGV. The V and J ends lost 5 bases and 8 bases, in that order; junction bases with no gene match: 10. This chain's CDR3 is CASSPGRQGIGELFF. CDR3 in DNA: TGTGCCAGCAGCCCCGGGAGACAGGGGATTGGGGAGCTGTTTTTT.

The chain carries TRBV5-4 and TRBJ2-4; D might be TRBD1 or TRBD2, each matching 5 bases. The CDR3 has 14 residues. From germline, CDR1 is SGHNT and CDR2 YYREEE (reference sequence). V lost 5 bases and J lost 5, with 14 bases in between. CDR3 bases: TGTGCCAGCAGTTCCCCGGGGCAGGAAAACATTCAGTACTTC. Its protein is CASSSPGQENIQYF.

This chain links TRBV7-9 with TRBJ1-5; D remains unclear. Looked up from germline, CDR1 is SEHNR and CDR2 is FQNEAQ (reference sequence). The CDR3 consists of 14 residues. V was clipped by 2 bases and J by 4 bases, with 9 bases between them. This CDR3 reads CASSLSTANQPQHF. The CDR3, as DNA: TGTGCCAGCAGCTTAAGCACAGCTAATCAGCCCCAGCATTTT.

Here the CDR3 DNA reads TGTGCCAGCAGCTTGGAGCAGGGACTACCCGATACGCAGTATTTT. Amino acids: CASSLEQGLPDTQYF. V gene TRBV5-4 combines with J gene TRBJ2-3; 7 bases fit TRBD2. CDR3 length: 15 amino acids. Germline trimming cut 0 bases from V and 6 bases from J; bases unmatched to any gene: 7. From germline, CDR1 is SGHNT and CDR2 YYREEE (reference sequence).

The chain uses TRBV7-9 and TRBJ1-3; 7 bases align to TRBD1. The CDR3 is 17 residues long. Germline loops: CDR1 SEHNR, CDR2 FQNEAQ (reference sequence). Losses at the gene ends were 5 bases for V and 0 bases for J; bases not matched to a gene: 10. CDR3 sequence (DNA): TGTGCCAGCAGCCCTCAGGGACAGCCGACCTCTGGAAACACCATATATTTT. Translation: CASSPQGQPTSGNTIYF.

The chain has TRBV30 and TRBJ1-5; 9 nucleotides match TRBD1. This CDR3 region has 13 residues. After removal of 4 bases from V and 7 bases from J, the junction contained 5 bases not matched to a gene. Germline V gene sequence: CDR1 GTSNPN, CDR2 SVGIG (reference sequence). As DNA, the CDR3 is TGTGCCTGGACGACAGGGGGAGGGCAGCCCCAGCATTTT. This gives the protein CAWTTGGGQPQHF.

This chain joins TRBV7-8 and TRBJ2-5; D call uncertain. The CDR3 sequence is 14 residues long. Germline CDR1 reads SGHVS; CDR2 reads FQNEAQ. V lost 1 base and J lost 5, with 11 bases in between. The CDR3, as DNA: TGTGCCAGCAGCTTAGTCGATACCGGGGAGACCCAGTACTTC. It yields the protein CASSLVDTGETQYF.

The rearrangement joins TRBV5-4 to TRBJ2-3, with D tentatively TRBD1 or TRBD2 (5 bases each). Germline V gives CDR1 SGHNT, CDR2 YYREEE (reference sequence). The CDR3 extends over 16 amino acids. V lost 3 bases and J 4 bases, leaving 18 bases between the germline ends. The CDR3 DNA reads TGTGCCAGCAGCTCCAACACAATGAGGGGCCCAGATACGCAGTATTTT. It yields the protein CASSSNTMRGPDTQYF.

This chain uses TRBV19 with TRBJ2-4; no definite D call. Germline V CDR1 and CDR2: LNHDA, SQIVND (reference sequence). Deletions cut 1 base from V and 1 base from J, with 2 bases between. CDR3 length: 13 amino acids. The CDR3 sequence is CASSIGAKNIQYF. The CDR3, as DNA: TGTGCCAGTAGTATAGGGGCCAAAAACATTCAGTACTTC.

This chain uses TRBV7-2 with TRBJ1-4, with no clear D. This CDR3 is 15 amino acids long. Germline lookup yields CDR1 SGHTA and CDR2 FQGNSA. V was shortened by 3 bases and J by 3 bases, with 11 bases between the two germline ends. CDR3: CASSFTNKANEKLFF. The DNA of the CDR3 is TGTGCCAGCAGCTTTACGAATAAGGCTAATGAAAAACTGTTTTTT.

This rearrangement joins TRBV19 to TRBJ1-2, with 9 nucleotides matching TRBD1. The trim removed 10 bases at V and 5 bases at J, leaving 14 bases unmatched. The CDR3 is made up of 15 amino acids. CDR1 and CDR2 (germline): LNHDA, SQIVND (reference sequence). Written as DNA, the CDR3 is TGTGCCACTCACCGGGGACAGGGCTCAGGATATGGCTACACCTTC. Protein sequence: CATHRGQGSGYGYTF.

The chain employs TRBV11-3 and TRBJ2-5, with D hard to call. Looked up from germline, CDR1 is SGHNT and CDR2 is YENEEA. Trimming took 3 bases from V and 1 from J, leaving 9 bases between them. The CDR3 is 14 amino acids. The DNA of the CDR3 is TGTGCCAGCAGCTTGGTAAAGGGCCAAGAGACCCAGTACTTC. As protein: CASSLVKGQETQYF. Together with reference TRBV11-3 and TRBJ2-5, the CDR3 gives the full variable domain: EAGVVQSPRYKIIEKKQPVAFWCNPISGHNTLYWYLQNLGQGPELLIRYENEEAVDDSQLPKDRFSAERLKGVDSTLKIQPAELGDSAVYLCASSLVKGQETQYFGPGTRLLVL.

The V gene is TRBV4-3, the J gene TRBJ2-2; the D call may be TRBD1 or TRBD2 (5 bases each). Germline V gene sequence: CDR1 LGHNA, CDR2 YSLEER. V was cut by 5 bases and J by 5 bases, with 9 bases left in between. This CDR3 has 13 amino acids. The CDR3 bases are TGCGCCAGCAGCGAGGGGTGGACCGGGGAGCTGTTTTTT. Amino acid sequence: CASSEGWTGELFF.

CDR3 sequence: CASSRTQNYGYTF. CDR3 nucleotide sequence: TGTGCCAGCAGCCGGACACAAAACTATGGCTACACCTTC. J is TRBJ1-2 and V is TRBV4-2; a weak D match, TRBD1 (5 bases). From germline, CDR1 is LGHNA and CDR2 YNFKEQ. V was cut by 4 bases and J by 2 bases, with 8 bases left in between. This CDR3 has 13 amino acids.